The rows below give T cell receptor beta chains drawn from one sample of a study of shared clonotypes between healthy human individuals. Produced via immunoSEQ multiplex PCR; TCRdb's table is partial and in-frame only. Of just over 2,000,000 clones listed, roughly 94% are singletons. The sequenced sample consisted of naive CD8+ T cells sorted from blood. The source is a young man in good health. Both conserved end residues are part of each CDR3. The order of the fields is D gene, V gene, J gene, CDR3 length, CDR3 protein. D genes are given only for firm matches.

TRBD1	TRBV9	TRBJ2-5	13	CASSGHRGETQYF
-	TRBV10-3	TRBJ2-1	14	CAISESQTLDEQFF
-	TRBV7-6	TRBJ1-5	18	CASSAEVQASYSNQPQHF
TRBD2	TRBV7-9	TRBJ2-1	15	CASSFLAGGRNEQFF
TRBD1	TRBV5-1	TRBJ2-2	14	CASSPDRAVGELFF
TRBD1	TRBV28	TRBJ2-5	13	CASTGDRGETQYF
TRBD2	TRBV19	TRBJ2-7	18	CASSSILGTSGGSYEQYF
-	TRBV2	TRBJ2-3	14	CASSDLGPTDTQYF
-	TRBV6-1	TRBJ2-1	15	CASSPGQSSYNEQFF
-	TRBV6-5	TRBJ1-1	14	CASSPIPGDTEAFF
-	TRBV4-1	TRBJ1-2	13	CASSQERVHGYTF
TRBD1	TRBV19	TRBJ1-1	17	CASSPRGTGFVDTEAFF
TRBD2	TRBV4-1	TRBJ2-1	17	CASSQEPASGSNNEQFF
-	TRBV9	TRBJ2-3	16	CASSVEVGEGTDTQYF
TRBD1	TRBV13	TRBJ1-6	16	CASSLGMGTGGSPLHF
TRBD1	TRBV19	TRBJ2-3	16	CASSLRTGASTDTQYF
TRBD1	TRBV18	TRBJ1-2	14	CASSRAQGNYGYTF
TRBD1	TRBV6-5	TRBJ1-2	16	CASSYGETGNLYGYTF
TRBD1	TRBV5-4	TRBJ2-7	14	CASSARDRSYEQYF
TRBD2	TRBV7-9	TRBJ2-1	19	CASSSTLQLAGITYNEQFF
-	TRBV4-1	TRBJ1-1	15	CASSQDSGGYTEAFF
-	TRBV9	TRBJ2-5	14	CASSPSGTFETQYF
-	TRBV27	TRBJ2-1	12	CASSLGPNEQFF
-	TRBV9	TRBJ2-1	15	CASSPSGVTYNEQFF
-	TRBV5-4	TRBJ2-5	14	CASGQQGPPETQYF